The 16 T cell receptor beta chains in this list originate from one sample, sequenced in a study of tumor and adjacent non-tumor tissue in lung cancer. TCRbeta libraries were built with three rounds of nested PCR, modified from ARM-PCR. MiXCR was run by TCRdb on the multiplex PCR reads, yielding one entry per CDR3 protein. The repertoire holds about 110,000 distinct CDR3 sequences, 60% to 80% seen once, with about 40% in the top ten. No cell sorting was done before RNA was extracted from the tissue. Sequenced material: lung tumor tissue. Receptors originate from an older woman with non-small cell lung cancer.

The chain uses TRBV12-3 or TRBV12-4 and TRBJ2-1; 11 nucleotides agree with TRBD2. J was trimmed by 5 bases and V by 3 bases; bases with no gene match: 3. The CDR3 totals 15 residues. The CDR3 bases are TGTGCCAGCAGTTTTGCACTAGCGGGGGACAATGAGCAGTTCTTC. It is translated as CASSFALAGDNEQFF.

A single count supports this clonotype. The chain couples TRBV20-1 to TRBJ1-2, with TRBD1 as a possible D gene (5 bases). This CDR3 has 13 amino acids. Germline values: CDR1 DFQATT, CDR2 SNEGSKA (reference sequence). Trimming took off 0 bases at V and 11 bases at J, with 16 bases between the two ends. CDR3 DNA: TGCAGTGCTAGAGAGGGGGGAAACTGTGGTTACACCTTC. Translating gives CSAREGGNCGYTF.

This rearrangement joins TRBV12-3 or TRBV12-4 to TRBJ2-7; D gene uncertain. V dropped 9 bases and J dropped 3 bases, with 18 bases sitting between them. The CDR3 has 14 residues. The CDR3 nucleotides read TGTGCCAGGAATTTAGTGCCAGGAGTCTACGAGCAGTACTTC. Protein: CARNLVPGVYEQYF.

To note about this clonotype: A much larger clone sits a single nucleotide away, making a read error possible. The genes are TRBV5-4 and TRBJ1-2, with D perhaps matching TRBD1 (5 bases). Trimming shortened V by 0 bases and J by 7 bases, and 16 bases separated the two germline ends. The germline V gene has CDR1 SGHNT and CDR2 YYREEE (reference sequence). The CDR3 contains 15 residues. CDR3 residues: CASSLDRGARTGYTF. CDR3 coding DNA: TGTGCCAGCAGCTTGGACCGAGGGGCCAGGACTGGCTACACCTTC. The variable domain in full, with the rest retrieved from reference TRBV5-4 and TRBJ1-2, is ETGVTQSPTHLIKTRGQQVTLRCSSQSGHNTVSWYQQALGQGPQFIFQYYREEENGRGNFPPRFSGLQFPNYSSELNVNALELDDSALYLCASSLDRGARTGYTFGSGTRLTVV.

Worth noting for this clonotype: A much larger clone lies one base from this, so it may be a read error. The chain uses TRBV29-1 and TRBJ2-5; 9 bases match TRBD1. The germline V gene has CDR1 SQVTM and CDR2 ANQGSEA. This CDR3 has 12 residues. The DNA of the CDR3 is TGCAGCGCTGAACAGGGGGCCGAGACCCTGTACTTC. Encoded protein: CSAEQGAETLYF.

For this clonotype: Germline is not matched at one junction end, which may reflect a read error. V and J are TRBV4-3 and TRBJ2-4; D perhaps matches TRBD2 (6 bases). CDR3 size: 22 residues. Germline loops: CDR1 LGHNA, CDR2 YSLEER. CDR3 DNA sequence: TGCGCCAACAGCCAAGGTGCAGGGCTAGCGAGAGGCACCCGGTTAGCCAAAAACATTCAGTACTTC. It codes for CANSQGAGLARGTRLAKNIQYF.

This clonotype was found many times. This sequence joins TRBV12-3 or TRBV12-4 and TRBJ2-3; possibly TRBD2 for D (6 bases). The CDR3 extends over 12 amino acids. V shed 3 bases and J shed 10 bases, with 11 bases lying between them. Written as DNA, the CDR3 is TGTGCCAGCAGTTTTTTCGGGGAGGCGCAGTATTTT. It encodes CASSFFGEAQYF.

The chain joins TRBV23-1 to TRBJ1-5; TRBD1 might be the D (5 bases). TRBV23-1 carries the ORF label, with uncertain function. The germline V and J ends were trimmed by 4 bases and 4 bases, with 17 bases remaining between them. CDR3 length: 16 residues. This CDR3 is CASSRGTAWGNQPQHF. The CDR3 coding sequence is TGCGCCAGCAGTCGCGGGACCGCCTGGGGTAATCAGCCCCAGCATTTT.

About this clonotype: This may come from a read error, since a much larger clone is one base off. The chain uses TRBV12-3 or TRBV12-4 and TRBJ1-5, with D possibly matching TRBD1 (5 bases). This CDR3 spans 13 amino acids. CDR3 DNA: TGTGCCAGCTGTTTTCAGGGAAATCAGCCCCAGCATTTT. Translation gives CASCFQGNQPQHF.

With regard to this clonotype: Without the conserved terminal phenylalanine or tryptophan, this CDR3 likely stems from a read error. The chain couples TRBV6-2 or TRBV6-3 to TRBJ1-1; D unclear. The CDR3 extends over 15 amino acids. From germline, CDR1 is MNHEY and CDR2 SVGEGT. The CDR3 DNA follows: TGTGTCAGCAGCCCTCCTACACTGATGAACACTGAAGCTTTCATT. Translating it yields CVSSPPTLMNTEAFI.

The genes are TRBV6-5 and TRBJ1-1; D unresolved. The CDR3 loop spans 17 amino acids. V lost 0 bases and J 4 bases, leaving 18 bases between the germline ends. Germline loops: CDR1 MNHEY, CDR2 SVGAGI. The CDR3 coding sequence is TGTGCCAGCAGTTACTCAGTGAAGGCCCGTAGAAGCACTGAAGCTTTCTTT. Encoded protein: CASSYSVKARRSTEAFF.

For this clonotype: A junction end diverges from the germline sequence, so it may reflect a read error. This rearrangement joins TRBV6-2 or TRBV6-3 to TRBJ1-2; D unresolved. This CDR3 is 15 amino acids long. The V gene's germline CDR1 is MNHEY and CDR2 SVGEGT. CDR3 amino acids: CASSYPDLHNYGYTF. The CDR3 bases are TGTGCCAGTAGTTATCCAGACCTTCATAACTATGGCTACACATTC.

With respect to this clonotype: The junction differs from germline at one of its ends, possibly a read error. This sequence joins TRBV20-1 and TRBJ2-3, with TRBD2 matching over 8 bases. Germline lookup yields CDR1 DFQATT and CDR2 SNEGSKA (reference sequence). This CDR3 spans 14 amino acids. The CDR3 is CSALAGWVADTQYF. Written as DNA, the CDR3 is TGCAGTGCTTTAGCGGGGTGGGTTGCAGATACACAGTATTTT.

Concerning this clonotype itself: A read error may be the cause here, since a much bigger clone is one base away. The J gene is TRBJ1-1, the V gene TRBV6-6; D is unclear. Germline loops: CDR1 MNHNY, CDR2 SVGAGI (reference sequence). V shed 6 bases and J shed 4 bases, with 9 bases lying between them. The CDR3 consists of 12 residues. The CDR3 loop reads CASRDGPTEAFF. The DNA of the CDR3 is TGTGCCAGCAGAGACGGACCCACTGAAGCTTTCTTT.

About this clonotype itself: At one boundary the junction diverges from the germline segment, which might be a read error. J is TRBJ2-2 and V is TRBV11-2, with a weak D call TRBD2 (5 bases). Germline V gene data show CDR1 as SGHAT and CDR2 as FQNNGV. There are 15 residues in the CDR3. DNA of the CDR3: TGTGCCAGCAGCTTAGAGTGGAGGAACACCGGTGAGCTGTTTTTT. Protein product: CASSLEWRNTGELFF.

This clonotype occurred a few times. The chain carries TRBV12-3 or TRBV12-4 and TRBJ2-1, with D possibly matching TRBD2 (5 bases). Trimming left V 10 bases short and J 7 bases short, with 14 bases between. This CDR3 region has 12 residues. The CDR3 spells CANKLEYNEQFF. The CDR3 DNA follows: TGTGCCAACAAACTAGAGTATAATGAGCAGTTCTTC.